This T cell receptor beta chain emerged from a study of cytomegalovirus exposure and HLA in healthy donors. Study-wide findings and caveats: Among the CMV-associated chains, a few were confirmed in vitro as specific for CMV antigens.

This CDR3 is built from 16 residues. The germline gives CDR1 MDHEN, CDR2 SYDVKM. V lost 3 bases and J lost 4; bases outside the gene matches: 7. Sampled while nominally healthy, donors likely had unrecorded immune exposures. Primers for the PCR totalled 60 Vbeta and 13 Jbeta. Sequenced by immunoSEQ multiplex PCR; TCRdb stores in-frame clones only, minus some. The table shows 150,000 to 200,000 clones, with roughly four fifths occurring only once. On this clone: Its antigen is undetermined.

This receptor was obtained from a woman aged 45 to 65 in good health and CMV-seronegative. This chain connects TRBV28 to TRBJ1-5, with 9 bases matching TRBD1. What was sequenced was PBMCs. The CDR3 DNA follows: TGTGCCAGCAGTTTCGGGACAGGGCGATATAATCAGCCCCAGCATTTT. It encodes CASSFGTGRYNQPQHF.